Listed here are 26 T cell receptor beta chains from one sample, sequenced in a study of T cell responses to AZD1222 COVID-19 vaccine. The assay was immunoSEQ multiplex PCR, and TCRdb's table has in-frame clones only and misses some. Among about 120,000 clones listed, about 86% were seen once. The sequenced sample was peripheral blood, obtained on day 0 of AZD1222 vaccination. These receptors were obtained from an adult in good health.

The chain combines TRBV28 with TRBJ2-3, with TRBD2 matching over 10 bases. This CDR3 is built from 15 residues. Unmatched junction bases numbered 3, after V lost 5 bases and J lost 1 base. Germline values: CDR1 MDHEN, CDR2 SYDVKM. This CDR3 is CASSDSGGRTDTQYF. The CDR3 region has the DNA TGTGCCAGCAGTGATAGCGGGGGGCGCACAGATACGCAGTATTTT.

CDR3 sequence: CASKVGGAITDTQYF. The CDR3 DNA sequence: TGTGCCAGCAAAGTTGGCGGGGCTATCACAGATACGCAGTATTTT. V is TRBV9 and J is TRBJ2-3, with a weak D call TRBD2 (6 bases). V lost 6 bases and J lost 2, with 16 bases in between. Germline CDR1 SGDLS, CDR2 YYNGEE. The length of the CDR3 is 15 residues. Filled out from reference TRBV9 and TRBJ2-3, the complete variable domain reads DSGVTQTPKHLITATGQRVTLRCSPRSGDLSVYWYQQSLDQGLQFLIQYYNGEERAKGNILERFSAQQFPDLHSELNLSSLELGDSALYFCASKVGGAITDTQYFGPGTRLTVL.

The V gene is TRBV28, the J gene TRBJ1-2; a possible D gene is TRBD1 (5 bases). CDR3 size: 13 residues. Germline V gene data show CDR1 as MDHEN and CDR2 as SYDVKM. Trimming removed 3 bases at V and 8 bases at J, with 13 bases between. CDR3 in DNA: TGTGCCAGCAGTTTCCGGGACTCGGGGGGCTACACCTTC. It is translated as CASSFRDSGGYTF.

The gene calls are TRBV20-1 and TRBJ1-3; tentatively, D is TRBD1 (5 bases). Per germline, CDR1 DFQATT and CDR2 SNEGSKA (reference sequence). The germline V and J ends were trimmed by 3 bases and 2 bases, with 14 bases remaining between them. The CDR3 sequence is 15 residues long. CDR3 nucleotide sequence: TGCAGTGCTAGTTACCCCGCAGGGCCTGGAAACACCATATATTTT. Translating it yields CSASYPAGPGNTIYF.

The chain joins TRBV3-1 (or the pseudogene TRBV3-2) to TRBJ2-7; 7 bases fit TRBD2. Germline CDR1 and CDR2: LGHDT and YNNKEL (reference sequence). This CDR3 has 16 residues. V was pared by 4 bases and J by 2 bases, with 11 bases of the junction left unmatched. CDR3 in amino acids: CASSLIGGAGTYEQYF. CDR3 nucleotide sequence: TGTGCCAGCAGCCTAATCGGGGGAGCGGGGACCTACGAGCAGTACTTC.

The genes are TRBV6-5 and TRBJ2-3; no firm D call. With 6 bases removed from V and 3 bases from J, the gap between germline ends came to 16 bases. The germline CDR1 and CDR2 sequences are MNHEY and SVGAGI. The CDR3 is 15 amino acids. This CDR3 is CASSPPGESTDTQYF. CDR3 bases: TGTGCCAGCAGCCCCCCCGGTGAATCGACAGATACGCAGTATTTT.

The chain uses TRBV5-1 and TRBJ2-1; 11 nucleotides line up with TRBD2. After removal of 3 bases from V and 5 bases from J, the junction contained 7 bases not matched to a gene. CDR1 SGHRS and CDR2 YFSETQ come from the germline V gene. The CDR3 runs 16 residues. CDR3 loop: CASSWGLAVLNNEQFF. CDR3 DNA: TGCGCCAGCAGCTGGGGACTAGCGGTCCTGAACAATGAGCAGTTCTTC.

The chain uses TRBV28 and TRBJ1-4; TRBD1 matches at 7 bases. The CDR3 consists of 15 residues. From germline, CDR1 is MDHEN and CDR2 SYDVKM. Trimming removed 6 bases from V and 7 bases from J; junction bases left unmatched: 11. The CDR3 nucleotides read TGTGCCAGCAGCCTCCCAGGGGGTTCAAGTGAAAAACTGTTTTTT. Encoded protein: CASSLPGGSSEKLFF.

V and J are TRBV18 and TRBJ2-7, with a tentative D call TRBD1 (5 bases). Germline CDR1 is KGHSH and CDR2 is LQKENI. CDR3 length: 14 amino acids. V was shortened by 3 bases and J by 5 bases, with 14 bases between the two germline ends. CDR3 amino acids: CASSPSYRLDEQYF. CDR3 bases: TGTGCCAGCTCACCGTCTTACAGGCTCGACGAGCAGTACTTC.

The genes are TRBV27 and TRBJ1-1, with D possibly matching TRBD1 (6 bases). Deletions cut 5 bases from V and 6 bases from J, with 13 bases between. Germline-derived CDR1 and CDR2 are MNHEY and SMNVEV (reference sequence). This CDR3 has 13 residues. CDR3 region: CASSLQGSAEAFF. Written as DNA, the CDR3 is TGTGCCAGCAGTCTACAGGGTAGCGCTGAAGCTTTCTTT.

This chain links TRBV11-2 with TRBJ1-1, with D unresolved. V dropped 1 base and J dropped 5 bases, with 14 bases sitting between them. This CDR3 spans 15 amino acids. Looked up from germline, CDR1 is SGHAT and CDR2 is FQNNGV. CDR3 in DNA: TGTGCCAGCAGCTTAGGTACCCCAGGATCGACTGAAGCTTTCTTT. It yields the protein CASSLGTPGSTEAFF.

This chain uses TRBV12-5 with TRBJ1-5, with D hard to call. Germline V CDR1 and CDR2: LGHNT, FRNRAP. There are 15 residues in the CDR3. Deletions cut 6 bases from V and 2 bases from J, with 14 bases between. This chain's CDR3 is CASGKDVLGNQPQHF. The CDR3 bases are TGTGCTAGTGGCAAGGACGTCCTAGGCAATCAGCCCCAGCATTTT.

This clone has just one count. The chain combines TRBV4-2 with TRBJ2-3; D is possibly TRBD1 or TRBD2 (5 bases each). The ends were cut back, 6 bases at V and 0 bases at J, with 25 bases in the middle. CDR3 length: 19 amino acids. Germline V gene lookup returns CDR1 LGHNA and CDR2 YNFKEQ. CDR3 in amino acids: CASSREVVGDVASTDTQYF. The CDR3 DNA sequence: TGTGCCAGCAGTCGAGAGGTGGTGGGGGACGTCGCTAGCACAGATACGCAGTATTTT.

V and J are TRBV6-5 and TRBJ2-4; 9 nucleotides match TRBD1. Germline loops: CDR1 MNHEY, CDR2 SVGAGI. Losses at the gene ends were 9 bases for V and 0 bases for J; bases not matched to a gene: 6. The CDR3 totals 15 residues. DNA for the CDR3: TGTGCCAGTTTGGGACAGGGCGTAGCCAAAAACATTCAGTACTTC. Its translation is CASLGQGVAKNIQYF.

The V and J genes are TRBV7-3 and TRBJ1-4; TRBD1 agrees at 7 bases. Losses at the gene ends were 5 bases for V and 8 bases for J; bases not matched to a gene: 5. Germline values: CDR1 SGHTA, CDR2 FQGTGA. The CDR3 is made up of 13 amino acids. CDR3 sequence: CASSTGVLEKLFF. In DNA form, the CDR3 reads TGTGCCAGCAGCACAGGGGTTTTGGAAAAACTGTTTTTT.

The chain recombines TRBV11-3 with TRBJ2-1; possible D gene TRBD1, 7 bases. Deletions cut 0 bases from V and 7 bases from J, with 19 bases between. CDR1 is SGHNT, CDR2 YENEEA, per germline. This CDR3 has 17 amino acids. This chain's CDR3 is CASSLEGTALGGNEQFF. CDR3 nucleotide sequence: TGTGCCAGCAGCTTAGAGGGGACAGCCCTTGGGGGGAATGAGCAGTTCTTC.

The chain employs TRBV18 and TRBJ2-7, with D unclear. This CDR3 is built from 13 residues. Germline V lookup: CDR1 KGHSH, CDR2 LQKENI. The ends were cut back, 2 bases at V and 3 bases at J, with 8 bases in the middle. The DNA for the CDR3 is TGTGCCAGCTCACCAGAGCCAGGCTACGAGCAGTACTTC. Amino acids: CASSPEPGYEQYF.

The chain joins TRBV19 to TRBJ1-1; TRBD1 might be the D (6 bases). Trimming cost V 5 bases and J 0 bases, with 19 bases left between them. The CDR3 is made up of 17 amino acids. CDR1 and CDR2 from the germline V gene are LNHDA and SQIVND (reference sequence). The CDR3 loop is CASSLTGSPFLNTEAFF. CDR3 DNA sequence: TGTGCCAGTAGTCTCACAGGGAGTCCGTTTTTGAACACTGAAGCTTTCTTT.

This clone was seen a handful of times. The chain recombines TRBV6-5 with TRBJ1-5; D is ambiguous. Germline V lookup: CDR1 MNHEY, CDR2 SVGAGI. Trimming stripped 5 bases from V and 0 bases from J, with 5 bases between. The CDR3 length is 13 residues. CDR3 in amino acids: CASSPASNQPQHF. CDR3 nucleotides: TGTGCCAGCAGTCCGGCTAGCAATCAGCCCCAGCATTTT.

The chain recombines TRBV6-5 with TRBJ1-5; unclear D gene. V dropped 0 bases and J dropped 4 bases, with 13 bases sitting between them. Per the germline V gene, CDR1 is MNHEY and CDR2 is SVGAGI. The CDR3 totals 16 residues. CDR3 protein: CASSYSSPMGNQPQHF. The CDR3 nucleotides are TGTGCCAGCAGTTACTCATCCCCGATGGGAAATCAGCCCCAGCATTTT.

This chain joins TRBV4-1 and TRBJ1-2, with D unresolved. CDR3 length: 16 amino acids. Trimming cost V 0 bases and J 0 bases, with 11 bases left between them. The V gene's germline CDR1 is MGHRA and CDR2 YSYEKL. Written as DNA, the CDR3 is TGCGCCAGCAGCCAAGAGCGAGTAGGAGCTAACTATGGCTACACCTTC. This translates into CASSQERVGANYGYTF.

This clone came up a few times. The chain recombines TRBV15 with TRBJ1-5; D may be TRBD1 (5 bases). V lost 3 bases to trimming and J lost 9 bases, with 12 bases between them. CDR1 and CDR2 (germline): LNHNV, YYDKDF (reference sequence). CDR3 length equals 13 residues. CDR3 nucleotides: TGTGCCACCAGCAGCACCCGGGGGGGGCCCCAGCATTTT. This encodes CATSSTRGGPQHF.

The V and J genes are TRBV28 and TRBJ1-2; no firm D call. The CDR3 has 13 residues. The germline V and J ends were trimmed by 7 bases and 7 bases, with 16 bases remaining between them. Germline assignment: CDR1 MDHEN and CDR2 SYDVKM. The CDR3 reads CASNGRTLGGYTF. CDR3 DNA sequence: TGTGCCAGCAACGGACGGACCCTAGGTGGCTACACCTTC.

The gene calls are TRBV7-3 and TRBJ1-6; no reliable D call. V was shortened by 4 bases and J by 11 bases, with 0 bases between the two germline ends. The length of the CDR3 is 9 residues. Germline loops: CDR1 SGHTA, CDR2 FQGTGA. This CDR3 reads CASSSPLHF. In DNA, the CDR3 is TGTGCCAGCAGCTCACCCCTCCACTTT.

This clone came up once. The V and J genes are TRBV4-1 and TRBJ2-2; tentative D call: TRBD1 (5 bases). The germline CDR1 and CDR2 sequences are MGHRA and YSYEKL. V was clipped by 5 bases and J by 0 bases, with 10 bases between them. The CDR3 length is 15 residues. In DNA form, the CDR3 reads TGCGCCAGCAGCTTTGACAGCTCGAACACCGGGGAGCTGTTTTTT. It translates to CASSFDSSNTGELFF.

This clone showed up just a few times. The chain couples TRBV30 to TRBJ1-1; D uncertain. Between the trimmed V and J ends, which lost 4 bases and 4 bases, there was a span of 10 bases. CDR3 length equals 12 residues. CDR1 and CDR2 (germline): GTSNPN, SVGIG (reference sequence). Here the CDR3 reads CAWTGVSTEAFF. CDR3 in DNA: TGTGCCTGGACCGGGGTCAGCACTGAAGCTTTCTTT.